This TCR beta chain is drawn from a study of shared clonotypes between healthy human individuals. CDR1 and CDR2 from the germline V gene are GTSNPN and SVGIG (reference sequence). This CDR3 contains 12 residues. Trimming pared 1 base from V and 5 bases from J, leaving 7 bases between. Sequencing was performed with immunoSEQ multiplex PCR; in TCRdb, only in-frame clones are kept and a portion is missing. This table has 450,000 to 600,000 clones, 79% appearing once. This chain joins TRBV30 and TRBJ2-3; TRBD1 might be the D (5 bases). Sequencing input: PBMCs. This TCR was recovered from a woman between 35 and 50 years old in good health. Some clones in this sample may be carry-over from other donors' samples. The CDR3 DNA reads TGTGCCTGGAGTGGGGGCGGAGATACGCAGTATTTT. Residues: CAWSGGGDTQYF.